What follows is one TCR beta chain and its context. Its cognate antigen is unknown. The data derive from a study of T cells in Graves' hyperthyroidism and ophthalmopathy. Findings and caveats of the study: Prediction of ophthalmopathy progression came a median roughly 6.4 months pre-onset.

Using RNA transcripts as the source, TCR beta CDR3 regions were amplified. Using the HTBI primer set, a first-round RT-PCR was run on the TCR CDR3. TCRdb fed the multiplex PCR reads into MiXCR, producing one record per CDR3 protein. The sample yields a few hundred thousand distinct CDR3 sequences, roughly 15% seen once. The CDR3 is made up of 16 amino acids. Germline V CDR1 and CDR2: SGHAT, FQDESV (reference sequence). V gave up 1 base and J gave up 3 bases; unmatched junction bases: 4. PBMCs were derived from about 10 ml fresh peripheral blood. This receptor was identified in a woman younger than 35 with Graves' hyperthyroidism. Material: blood. This rearrangement joins TRBV11-1 to TRBJ2-1; 9 bases are shared with TRBD2. CDR3 region: CASSLVAGGFYNEQFF. CDR3 coding DNA: TGTGCCAGCAGCTTAGTGGCGGGAGGGTTCTACAATGAGCAGTTCTTC.